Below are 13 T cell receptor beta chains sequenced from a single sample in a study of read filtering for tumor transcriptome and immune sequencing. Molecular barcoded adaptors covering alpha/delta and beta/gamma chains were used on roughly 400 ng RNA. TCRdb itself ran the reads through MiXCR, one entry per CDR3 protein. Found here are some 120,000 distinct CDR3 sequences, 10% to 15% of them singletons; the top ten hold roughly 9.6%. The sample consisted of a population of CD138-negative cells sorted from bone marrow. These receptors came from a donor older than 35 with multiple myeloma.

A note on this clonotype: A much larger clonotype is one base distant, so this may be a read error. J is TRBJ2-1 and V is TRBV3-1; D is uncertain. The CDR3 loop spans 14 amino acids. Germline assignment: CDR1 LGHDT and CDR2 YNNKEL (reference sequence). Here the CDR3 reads CASSRGPVYSEQFF. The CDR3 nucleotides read TGTGCCAGCAGCCGAGGTCCCGTTTACAGTGAGCAGTTCTTC.

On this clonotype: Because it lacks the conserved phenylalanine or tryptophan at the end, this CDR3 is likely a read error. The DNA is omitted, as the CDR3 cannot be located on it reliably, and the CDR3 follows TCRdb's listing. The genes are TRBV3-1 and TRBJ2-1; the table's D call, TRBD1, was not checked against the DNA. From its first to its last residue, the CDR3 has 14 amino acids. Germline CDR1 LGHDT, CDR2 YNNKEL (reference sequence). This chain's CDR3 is CASSQVAGRNEQIY.

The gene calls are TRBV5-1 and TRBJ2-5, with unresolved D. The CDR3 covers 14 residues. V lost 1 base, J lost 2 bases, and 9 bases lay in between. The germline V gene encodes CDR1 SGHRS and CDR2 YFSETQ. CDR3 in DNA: TGCGCCAGCAGCTTGATAAGCGAACAAGAGACCCAGTACTTC. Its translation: CASSLISEQETQYF.

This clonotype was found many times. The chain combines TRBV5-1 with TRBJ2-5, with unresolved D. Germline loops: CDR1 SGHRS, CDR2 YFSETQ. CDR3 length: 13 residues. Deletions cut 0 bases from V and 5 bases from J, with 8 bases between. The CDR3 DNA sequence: TGCGCCAGCAGCTTGGCCAGTTTGGAGACCCAGTACTTC. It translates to CASSLASLETQYF.

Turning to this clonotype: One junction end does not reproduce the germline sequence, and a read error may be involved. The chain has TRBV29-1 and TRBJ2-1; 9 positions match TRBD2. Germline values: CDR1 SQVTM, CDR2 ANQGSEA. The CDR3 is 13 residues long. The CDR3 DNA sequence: TGCAGCGTTGGGCGGGAGGGCTATAATGCGCAGTTCTTC. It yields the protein CSVGREGYNAQFF.

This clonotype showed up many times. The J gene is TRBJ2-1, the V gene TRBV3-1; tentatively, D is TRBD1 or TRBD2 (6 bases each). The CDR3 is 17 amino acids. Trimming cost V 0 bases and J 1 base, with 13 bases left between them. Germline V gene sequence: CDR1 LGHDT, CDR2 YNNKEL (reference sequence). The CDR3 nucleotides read TGTGCCAGCAGCCAAGAAAGGGGGGACTTTTCCTACAATGAGCAGTTCTTC. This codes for CASSQERGDFSYNEQFF.

The CDR3 sequence is CASSSTGGIWETQYF. DNA of the CDR3: TGTGCCAGCAGTTCTACAGGGGGCATTTGGGAGACCCAGTACTTC. V is TRBV7-2 and J is TRBJ2-5; 9 bases agree with TRBD1. The length of the CDR3 is 15 residues. V was pared by 6 bases and J by 5 bases, with 10 bases of the junction left unmatched. Germline V CDR1 and CDR2: SGHTA, FQGNSA.

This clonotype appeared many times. CDR3 DNA: TGTGCCAGCAGCCTTACTAGCGGGAGGATCCTCGAGCAGTACTTC. Translated: CASSLTSGRILEQYF. The chain couples TRBV7-2 to TRBJ2-7; 12 nucleotides line up with TRBD2. The CDR3 consists of 15 residues. The germline V gene encodes CDR1 SGHTA and CDR2 FQGNSA. With V trimmed by 5 bases and J by 6 bases, 8 bases remained unmatched.

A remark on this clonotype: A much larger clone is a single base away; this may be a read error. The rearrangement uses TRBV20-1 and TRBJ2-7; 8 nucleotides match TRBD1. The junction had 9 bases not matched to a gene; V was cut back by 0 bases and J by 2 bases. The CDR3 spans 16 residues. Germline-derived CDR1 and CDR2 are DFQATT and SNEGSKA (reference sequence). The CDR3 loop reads CSAREGRRGLPYEQYF. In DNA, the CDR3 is TGCAGTGCTAGAGAAGGACGCAGGGGGCTCCCCTACGAGCAGTACTTC.

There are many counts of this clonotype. CDR3 amino acids: CAISTQGDTYEQYF. DNA of the CDR3: TGTGCCATCAGTACCCAGGGTGATACCTACGAGCAGTACTTC. The chain couples TRBV10-3 to TRBJ2-7, with D maybe TRBD1 (5 bases). V was shortened by 5 bases and J by 2 bases, with 13 bases between the two germline ends. CDR1 ENHRY and CDR2 SYGVKD come from the germline V gene. The CDR3 contains 14 residues.

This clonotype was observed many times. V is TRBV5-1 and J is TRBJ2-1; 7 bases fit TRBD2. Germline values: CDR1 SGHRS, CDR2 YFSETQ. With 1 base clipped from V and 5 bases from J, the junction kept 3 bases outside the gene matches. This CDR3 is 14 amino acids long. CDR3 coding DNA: TGCGCCAGCAGCTTGCGGGCGGGAGACAATGAGCAGTTCTTC. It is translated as CASSLRAGDNEQFF.

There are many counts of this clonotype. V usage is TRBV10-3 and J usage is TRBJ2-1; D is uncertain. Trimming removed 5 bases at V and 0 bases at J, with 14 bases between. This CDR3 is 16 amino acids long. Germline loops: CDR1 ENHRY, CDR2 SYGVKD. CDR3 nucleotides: TGTGCCATCAGTCCCTCCGGGCTGAGCTCCTACAATGAGCAGTTCTTC. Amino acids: CAISPSGLSSYNEQFF.

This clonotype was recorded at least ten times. DNA for the CDR3: TGTGCCAGCAGCCAAGATGTAGGTAGTGAGCAGTTCTTC. Protein: CASSQDVGSEQFF. This chain connects TRBV3-1 to TRBJ2-1, with D uncertain. V lost 0 bases and J lost 9, with 9 bases in between. The germline gives CDR1 LGHDT, CDR2 YNNKEL (reference sequence). This CDR3 spans 13 amino acids.